The clone carrying this TCR beta chain was found a few times. This sample was included in a study of patients and donors after allogeneic stem cell transplantation. Deletions cut 3 bases from V and 14 bases from J, with 15 bases between. The CDR3 spans 12 residues. Germline V gene sequence: CDR1 LGHNA, CDR2 YSLEER. One entry per CDR3 protein, called by TCRdb with MiXCR from the RT-PCR reads. The sample includes some 150,000 distinct CDR3 sequences, roughly 35% of them seen just once. This sequence joins TRBV4-3 and TRBJ2-3, with D perhaps matching TRBD1 or TRBD2 (5 bases each). Sequenced input: blood, either unsorted or a sorted T cell fraction (not recorded which). The TCR comes from a human donor who was either an allogeneic HSCT recipient or a stem cell or donor lymphocyte infusion donor (not recorded which). It is not recorded whose cells these are; they may come from a transplant donor. The CDR3 reads CASSHPGAPPYF. CDR3 in DNA: TGCGCCAGCAGCCACCCCGGGGCCCCACCGTATTTT.